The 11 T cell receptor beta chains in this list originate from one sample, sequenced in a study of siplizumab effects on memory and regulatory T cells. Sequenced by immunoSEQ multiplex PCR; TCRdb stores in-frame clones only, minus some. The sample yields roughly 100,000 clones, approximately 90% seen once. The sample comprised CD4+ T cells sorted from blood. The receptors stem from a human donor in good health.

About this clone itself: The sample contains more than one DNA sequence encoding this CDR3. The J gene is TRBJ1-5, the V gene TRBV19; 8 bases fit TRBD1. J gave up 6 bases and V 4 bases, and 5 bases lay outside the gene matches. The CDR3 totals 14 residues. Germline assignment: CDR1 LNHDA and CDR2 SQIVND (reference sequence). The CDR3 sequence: CASSTTGGGQPQHF. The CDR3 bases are TGTGCCAGTAGTACAACAGGGGGAGGTCAGCCCCAGCATTTT.

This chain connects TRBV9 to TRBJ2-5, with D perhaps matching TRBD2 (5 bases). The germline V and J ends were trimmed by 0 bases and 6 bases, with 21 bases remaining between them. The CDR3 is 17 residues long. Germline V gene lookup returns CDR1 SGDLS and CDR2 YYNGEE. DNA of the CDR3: TGTGCCAGCAGCGTAGAGTCCAGCGGTGGGTCAATAAAGACCCAGTACTTC. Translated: CASSVESSGGSIKTQYF.

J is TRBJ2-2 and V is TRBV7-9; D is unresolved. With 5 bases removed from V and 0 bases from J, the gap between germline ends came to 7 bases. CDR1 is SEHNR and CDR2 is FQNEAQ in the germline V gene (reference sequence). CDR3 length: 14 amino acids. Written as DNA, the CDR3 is TGTGCCAGCAGCCTCACGGCGAACACCGGGGAGCTGTTTTTT. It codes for CASSLTANTGELFF.

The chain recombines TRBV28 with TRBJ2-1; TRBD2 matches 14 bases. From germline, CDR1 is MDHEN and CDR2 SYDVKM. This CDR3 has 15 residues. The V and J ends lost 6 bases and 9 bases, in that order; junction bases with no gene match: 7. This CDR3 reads CASRPGTSGRIEQFF. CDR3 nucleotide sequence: TGTGCCAGCAGGCCCGGGACTAGCGGGAGAATTGAGCAGTTCTTC.

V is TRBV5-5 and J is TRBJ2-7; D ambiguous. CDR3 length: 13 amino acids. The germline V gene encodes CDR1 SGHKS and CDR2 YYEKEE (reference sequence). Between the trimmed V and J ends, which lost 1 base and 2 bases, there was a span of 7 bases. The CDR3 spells CASSLLGAYEQYF. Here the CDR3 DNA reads TGTGCCAGCAGCTTGCTGGGTGCCTACGAGCAGTACTTC.

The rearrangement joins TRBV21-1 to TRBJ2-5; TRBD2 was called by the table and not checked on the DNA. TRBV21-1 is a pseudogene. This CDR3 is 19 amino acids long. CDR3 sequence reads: CASSTQRRTLAGVRETQYF. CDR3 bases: TGTGCCAGCAGCACCCAAAGGAGGACTCTAGCGGGAGTGAGGGAGACCCAGTACTTC.

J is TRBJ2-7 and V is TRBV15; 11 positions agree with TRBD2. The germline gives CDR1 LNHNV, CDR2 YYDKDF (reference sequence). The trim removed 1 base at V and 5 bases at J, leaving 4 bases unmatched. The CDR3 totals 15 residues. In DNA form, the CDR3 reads TGTGCCACCAGCAGAGGTGGGACTAGCGGCAACGAGCAGTACTTC. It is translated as CATSRGGTSGNEQYF.

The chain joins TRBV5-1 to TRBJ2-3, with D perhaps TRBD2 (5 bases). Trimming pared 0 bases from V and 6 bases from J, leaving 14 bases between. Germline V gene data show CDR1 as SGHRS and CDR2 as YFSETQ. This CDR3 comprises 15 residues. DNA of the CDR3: TGCGCCAGCAGCTTGGATGCGACTAAGACGGATACGCAGTATTTT. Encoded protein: CASSLDATKTDTQYF.

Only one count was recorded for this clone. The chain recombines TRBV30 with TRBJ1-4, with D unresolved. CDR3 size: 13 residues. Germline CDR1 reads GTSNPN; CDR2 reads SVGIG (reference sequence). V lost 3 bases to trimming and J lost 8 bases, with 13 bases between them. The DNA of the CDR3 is TGTGCCTGGAGGTCCATAAATGGAGAAAAACTGTTTTTT. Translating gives CAWRSINGEKLFF.

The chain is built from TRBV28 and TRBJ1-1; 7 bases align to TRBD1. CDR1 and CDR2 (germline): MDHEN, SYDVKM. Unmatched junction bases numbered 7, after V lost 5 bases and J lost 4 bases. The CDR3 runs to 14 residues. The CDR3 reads CASSVNRGATEAFF. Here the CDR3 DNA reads TGTGCCAGCAGTGTGAACAGGGGTGCCACTGAAGCTTTCTTT.

The CDR3, as DNA: TGTGCCAGCAGTGCCGACAGGACTAGCGGGCCCCAGCATTTT. Translation gives CASSADRTSGPQHF. The genes are TRBV2 and TRBJ1-5, with D tentatively TRBD1 (6 bases). The CDR3 is made up of 14 amino acids. Deletions cut 4 bases from V and 9 bases from J, with 16 bases between. Per the germline V gene, CDR1 is SNHLY and CDR2 is FYNNEI.